This T cell receptor beta chain was retrieved from a study of molecular identifiers for immune sequencing clone quantification. General study results and limits: The sizes of highly expanded clones could be underestimated when identical TCR molecules share a barcode. More than 97% of effector molecules, versus under 1% of naive-cell molecules, belonged to clones above 20 RNA copies.

Sorting isolated naive CD8 T cells as CD8+CD4-CCR7+CD45RA+ events. V lost 0 bases and J 1 base, leaving 6 bases between the germline ends. Germline-derived CDR1 and CDR2 are DFQATT and SNEGSKA (reference sequence). The CDR3 is made up of 13 amino acids. Concerning this clonotype: Its antigen is not identified.

It was with previously described methods and listed TCR primers that bulk TCR libraries were made. TCRdb used MiXCR to reprocess the PCR reads, holding one entry per CDR3 protein. The sample records hundreds of thousands of distinct CDR3 sequences, 25% being singletons. The receptor comes from a human donor in good health. Some libraries in this study had Jurkat cell RNA spiked in. The sequencing sample was made of naive CD8+ T cells from blood, with Jurkat cell RNA spiked in. Subset of the sample: FACS-sorted CD8+CD4-CCR7+CD45RA+ naive T cells. The V gene is TRBV20-1, the J gene TRBJ1-2; D call uncertain. The CDR3 loop reads CSAREGSNYGYTF. CDR3 DNA: TGCAGTGCTAGAGAGGGCAGTAACTATGGCTACACCTTC.